This T cell receptor beta chain was recovered during a study of T-cell memory formation after mild COVID-19. Study conclusions and caveats: The main location of contracting CD4+ clones was CM and EM, and that of contracting CD8+ clones was EMRA. Second-wave clones reaching peak frequency on day 37 lacked confirmed SARS-CoV-2 specificity. Cross-reactive memory appears to have joined, as suggested by some responding clones showing up in pre-infection memory.

CDR3 length: 15 residues. CDR1 is SGHRS, CDR2 YFSETQ, per germline. V was cut by 0 bases and J by 1 base, with 10 bases left in between. This clonotype occurred a few times. Its antigen is not identified. The 5'RACE method, run with constant-segment primers, produced TCR alpha and TCR beta cDNA libraries (carrying sample barcodes and UMIs). Each CDR3 protein is one row after TCRdb ran MiXCR on the 5' RACE reads. The sample consists of fewer than 350,000 distinct CDR3 sequences, approximately 8% of them appearing once. The chain joins TRBV5-1 to TRBJ1-1, with no clear D. This clonotype originated in a young man who had mild COVID-19 (a few samples of this study predate the infection). Cell type and time point are not known. Sequencing was done on a sample of PBMCs or a T cell subset sorted from them (not recorded which). CDR3 region: CASSLGETANTEAFF. CDR3 nucleotides: TGCGCCAGCAGCTTGGGGGAAACAGCGAACACTGAAGCTTTCTTT.